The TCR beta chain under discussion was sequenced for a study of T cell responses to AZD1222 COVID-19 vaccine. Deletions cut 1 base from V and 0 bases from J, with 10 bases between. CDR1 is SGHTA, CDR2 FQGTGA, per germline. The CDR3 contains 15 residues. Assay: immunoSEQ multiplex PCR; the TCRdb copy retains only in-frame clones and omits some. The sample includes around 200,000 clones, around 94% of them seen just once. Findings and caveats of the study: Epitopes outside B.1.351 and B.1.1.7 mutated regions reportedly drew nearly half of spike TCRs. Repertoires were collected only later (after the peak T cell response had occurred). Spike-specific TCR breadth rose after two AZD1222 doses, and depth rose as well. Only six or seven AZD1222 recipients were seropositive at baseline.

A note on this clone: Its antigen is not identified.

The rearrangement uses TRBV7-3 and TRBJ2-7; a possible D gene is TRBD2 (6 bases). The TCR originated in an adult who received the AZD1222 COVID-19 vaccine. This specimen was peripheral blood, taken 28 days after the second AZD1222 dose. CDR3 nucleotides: TGTGCCAGCAGCTTAAGCGGCGGGACCTCCTACGAGCAGTACTTC. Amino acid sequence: CASSLSGGTSYEQYF.